A single T cell receptor (beta chain) is shown here with its context. Antigen: not known. The germline CDR1 and CDR2 sequences are MNHEY and SMNVEV (reference sequence). Trimming pared 3 bases from V and 4 bases from J, leaving 16 bases between. The CDR3 length is 15 residues. PCR employed 60 Vbeta and 13 Jbeta primers. Here immunoSEQ multiplex PCR was the method, and the copy in TCRdb shows in-frame clones only, minus some. The table records some 180,000 clones, 70% to 80% of them present only once. This entry is derived from a study of cytomegalovirus exposure and HLA in healthy donors. Notes on the study in general: There were 164 TCR beta chains listed as cytomegalovirus-associated. Later analysis identified several of the most significant clusters that appeared linked to common viral pathogens.

The V and J genes are TRBV27 and TRBJ2-7, with D possibly being TRBD1 (8 bases). This TCR derives from a man between 18 and 29 years old in good health and CMV-seronegative. The sequenced material came from PBMCs. This chain's CDR3 is CASSFSGTGGYEQYF. The CDR3 DNA reads TGTGCCAGCAGTTTCAGCGGGACAGGCGGTTACGAGCAGTACTTC.